These T cell receptor beta chains were read from a single sample in a study of tumor-infiltrating lymphocytes in oesophageal squamous cell carcinoma. TCRdb redid the calling of the PCR reads with MiXCR, one entry per CDR3 protein. Of 8,500 to 9,000 distinct CDR3 sequences listed, about 70% are singletons. Specimen: esophageal tumor tissue. The origin of the receptors is a female donor with esophageal squamous cell carcinoma. Each CDR3 is given with its conserved first and last residue. Fields, in order: J gene, V gene, clone size, D gene, CDR3 length, CDR3 protein, CDR3 DNA. D genes are given only for firm matches. For some rows the clone size is stated as once, few or many, or as a class when expanded; others skip it.

J gene: TRBJ2-7; V gene: TRBV6-8; clone size: NA; D gene: NA; CDR3 length: 12; CDR3 protein: CASSKAGSPLHF; CDR3 DNA: TGTGCCAGCAGCAAGGCAGGTTCACCCCTCCACTTC
J gene: TRBJ2-5; V gene: TRBV6-1; clone size: NA; D gene: TRBD1; CDR3 length: 15; CDR3 protein: CASSENRGVQETQYF; CDR3 DNA: TGTGCCAGCAGTGAAAACAGGGGCGTTCAAGAGACCCAGTACTTC
J gene: TRBJ2-3; V gene: TRBV7-2; clone size: few; D gene: NA; CDR3 length: 12; CDR3 protein: CASSPGADTQYF; CDR3 DNA: TGTGCCAGCAGCCCAGGGGCAGATACGCAGTATTTT
J gene: TRBJ2-7; V gene: TRBV11-2; clone size: NA; D gene: NA; CDR3 length: 13; CDR3 protein: CASSLESFNEQYF; CDR3 DNA: TGTGCCAGCAGCTTAGAGTCTTTCAATGAGCAGTACTTC
J gene: TRBJ1-5; V gene: TRBV28; clone size: NA; D gene: NA; CDR3 length: 15; CDR3 protein: CASSPPRGTEQPQHF; CDR3 DNA: TGTGCCAGCAGTCCACCTCGGGGAACAGAACAGCCCCAGCATTTT
J gene: TRBJ2-3; V gene: TRBV11-3; clone size: NA; D gene: TRBD2; CDR3 length: 15; CDR3 protein: CASSPGLADSDTQYF; CDR3 DNA: TGTGCCAGCAGCCCGGGACTAGCGGATTCAGATACGCAGTATTTT
J gene: TRBJ2-7; V gene: TRBV5-6; clone size: once; D gene: NA; CDR3 length: 17; CDR3 protein: CASSLPRRINTTYEQYF; CDR3 DNA: TGTGCCAGCAGCTTGCCGAGACGGATAAACACTACCTACGAGCAGTACTTC
J gene: TRBJ1-2; V gene: TRBV12-3/TRBV12-4; clone size: NA; D gene: NA; CDR3 length: 12; CDR3 protein: CATLRTIEGYTF; CDR3 DNA: TGTGCCACTCTCCGGACGATCGAGGGCTACACCTTC
J gene: TRBJ1-5; V gene: TRBV6-6; clone size: NA; D gene: NA; CDR3 length: 17; CDR3 protein: CASSTIGAAGSNQPQHF; CDR3 DNA: TGTGCCAGCAGCACAATAGGGGCGGCAGGTAGCAATCAGCCCCAGCATTTT
J gene: TRBJ2-1; V gene: TRBV7-2; clone size: once; D gene: TRBD2; CDR3 length: 13; CDR3 protein: CASSTGLDYEQFF; CDR3 DNA: TGTGCCAGCAGCACCGGACTAGACTATGAGCAGTTCTTC
J gene: TRBJ2-7; V gene: TRBV7-6; clone size: NA; D gene: NA; CDR3 length: 14; CDR3 protein: CASSAPGHYYEQYF; CDR3 DNA: TGTGCCAGCAGCGCGCCGGGACATTACTACGAGCAGTACTTC